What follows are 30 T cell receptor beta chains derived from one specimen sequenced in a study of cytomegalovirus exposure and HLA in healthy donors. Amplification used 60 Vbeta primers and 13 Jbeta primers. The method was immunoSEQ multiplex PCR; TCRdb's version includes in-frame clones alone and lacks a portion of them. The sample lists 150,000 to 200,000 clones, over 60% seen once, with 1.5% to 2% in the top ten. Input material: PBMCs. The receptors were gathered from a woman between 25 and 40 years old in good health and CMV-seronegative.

The CDR3 nucleotides are TGTGCCAGCAGGGGGAGCGGGAACTCCTACGAGCAGTACTTC. Translating it yields CASRGSGNSYEQYF. This rearrangement joins TRBV27 to TRBJ2-7, with 7 nucleotides matching TRBD2. The CDR3 has 14 residues. Trimming at V came to 6 bases and at J to 0 bases, leaving 5 bases not matched to a gene. Germline CDR1 is MNHEY and CDR2 is SMNVEV (reference sequence).

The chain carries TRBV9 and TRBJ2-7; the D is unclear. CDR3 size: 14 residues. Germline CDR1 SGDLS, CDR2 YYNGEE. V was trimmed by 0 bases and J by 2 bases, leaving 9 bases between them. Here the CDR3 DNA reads TGTGCCAGCAGCGTAGCTGGGCAGGCCTACGAGCAGTACTTC. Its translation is CASSVAGQAYEQYF.

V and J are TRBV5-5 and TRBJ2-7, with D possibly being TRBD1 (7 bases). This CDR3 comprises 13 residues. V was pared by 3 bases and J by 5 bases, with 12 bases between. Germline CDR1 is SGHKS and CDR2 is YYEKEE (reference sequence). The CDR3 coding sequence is TGTGCCAGCAGCTACAGGGGACTGGACGAGCAGTACTTC. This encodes CASSYRGLDEQYF.

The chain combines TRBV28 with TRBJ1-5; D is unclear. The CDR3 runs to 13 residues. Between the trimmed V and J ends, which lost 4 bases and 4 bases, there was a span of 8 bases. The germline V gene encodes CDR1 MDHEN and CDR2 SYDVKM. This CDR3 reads CASSSNTNQPQHF. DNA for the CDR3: TGTGCCAGCAGTTCCAATACTAATCAGCCCCAGCATTTT. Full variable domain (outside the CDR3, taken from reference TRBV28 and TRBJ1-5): DVKVTQSSRYLVKRTGEKVFLECVQDMDHENMFWYRQDPGLGLRLIYFSYDVKMKEKGDIPEGYSVSREKKERFSLILESASTNQTSMYLCASSSNTNQPQHFGDGTRLSIL.

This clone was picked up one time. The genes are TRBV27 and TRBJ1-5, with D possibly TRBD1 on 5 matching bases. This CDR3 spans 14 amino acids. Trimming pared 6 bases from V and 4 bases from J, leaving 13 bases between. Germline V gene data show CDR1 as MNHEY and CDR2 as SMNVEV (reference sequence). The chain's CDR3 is CASSSRGGNQPQHF. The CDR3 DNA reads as TGTGCCAGCAGCTCGCGGGGGGGTAATCAGCCCCAGCATTTT.

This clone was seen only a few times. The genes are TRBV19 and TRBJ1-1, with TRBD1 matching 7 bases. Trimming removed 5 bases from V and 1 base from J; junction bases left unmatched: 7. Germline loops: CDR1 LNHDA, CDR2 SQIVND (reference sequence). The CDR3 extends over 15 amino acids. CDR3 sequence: CASSFPGQKNTEAFF. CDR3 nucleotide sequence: TGTGCCAGTAGTTTTCCGGGACAGAAGAACACTGAAGCTTTCTTT. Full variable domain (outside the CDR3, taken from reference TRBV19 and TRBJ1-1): DGGITQSPKYLFRKEGQNVTLSCEQNLNHDAMYWYRQDPGQGLRLIYYSQIVNDFQKGDIAEGYSVSREKKESFPLTVTSAQKNPTAFYLCASSFPGQKNTEAFFGQGTRLTVV.

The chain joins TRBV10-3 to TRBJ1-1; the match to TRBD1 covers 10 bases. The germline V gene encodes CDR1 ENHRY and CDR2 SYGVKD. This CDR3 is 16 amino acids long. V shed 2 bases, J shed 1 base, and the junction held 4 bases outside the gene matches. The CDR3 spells CAISERTGGGNTEAFF. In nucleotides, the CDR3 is TGTGCCATCAGTGAGAGGACAGGGGGAGGGAACACTGAAGCTTTCTTT.

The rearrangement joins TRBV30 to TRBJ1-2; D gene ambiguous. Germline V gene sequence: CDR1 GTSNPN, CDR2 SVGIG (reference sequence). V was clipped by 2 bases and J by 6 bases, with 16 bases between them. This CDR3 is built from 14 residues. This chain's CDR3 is CAWSREERVHGYTF. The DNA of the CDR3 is TGTGCCTGGAGTCGAGAGGAGAGAGTCCATGGCTACACCTTC. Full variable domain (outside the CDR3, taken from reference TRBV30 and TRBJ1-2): SQTIHQWPATLVQPVGSPLSLECTVEGTSNPNLYWYRQAAGRGLQLLFYSVGIGQISSEVPQNLSASRPQDRQFILSSKKLLLSDSGFYLCAWSREERVHGYTFGSGTRLTVV.

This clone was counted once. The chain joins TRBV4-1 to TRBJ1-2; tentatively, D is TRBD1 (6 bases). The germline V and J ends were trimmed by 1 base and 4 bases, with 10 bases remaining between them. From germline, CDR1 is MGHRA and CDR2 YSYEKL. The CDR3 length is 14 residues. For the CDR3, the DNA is TGCGCCAGCAGCCAAGGGGGGGGCAGCTATGGCTACACCTTC. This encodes CASSQGGGSYGYTF.

CDR3 sequence: CASSRASRRSFEERDNQQFF. For the CDR3, the DNA is TGTGCCAGCAGCCGAGCGTCGAGACGGAGCTTTGAAGAGCGGGATAATCAGCAGTTCTTC. This rearrangement joins TRBV7-3 to TRBJ2-1; 7 nucleotides line up with TRBD2. V shed 5 bases and J 11 bases; nucleotides not matched to a gene: 30. CDR3 length equals 20 residues. Germline loops: CDR1 SGHTA, CDR2 FQGTGA.

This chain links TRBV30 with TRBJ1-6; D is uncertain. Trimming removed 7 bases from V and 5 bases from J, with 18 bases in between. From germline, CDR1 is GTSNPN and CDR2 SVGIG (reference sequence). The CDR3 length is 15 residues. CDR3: CASEFSRQDNSPLHF. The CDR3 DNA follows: TGTGCCTCCGAATTTTCCCGGCAGGATAATTCACCCCTCCACTTT.

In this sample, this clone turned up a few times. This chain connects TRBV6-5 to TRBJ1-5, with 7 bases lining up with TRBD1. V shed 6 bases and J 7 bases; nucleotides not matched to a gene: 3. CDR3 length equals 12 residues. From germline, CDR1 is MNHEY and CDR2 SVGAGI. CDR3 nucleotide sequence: TGTGCCAGCAGAAGGACAGGACAGCCCCAGCATTTT. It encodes CASRRTGQPQHF.

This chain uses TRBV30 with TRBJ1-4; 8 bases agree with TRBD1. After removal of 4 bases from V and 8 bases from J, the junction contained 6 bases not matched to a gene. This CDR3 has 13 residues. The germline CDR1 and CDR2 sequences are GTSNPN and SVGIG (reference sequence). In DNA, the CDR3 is TGTGCCTGGAACACAGGGGGATTAGAAAAACTGTTTTTT. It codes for CAWNTGGLEKLFF.

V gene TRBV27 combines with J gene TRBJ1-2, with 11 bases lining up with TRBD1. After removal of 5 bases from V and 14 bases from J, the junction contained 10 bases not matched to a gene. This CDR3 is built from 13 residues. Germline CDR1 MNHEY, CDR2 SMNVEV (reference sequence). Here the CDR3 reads CASSARDRGSLTF. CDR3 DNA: TGTGCCAGCAGTGCCCGGGACAGGGGGTCCCTTACCTTC.

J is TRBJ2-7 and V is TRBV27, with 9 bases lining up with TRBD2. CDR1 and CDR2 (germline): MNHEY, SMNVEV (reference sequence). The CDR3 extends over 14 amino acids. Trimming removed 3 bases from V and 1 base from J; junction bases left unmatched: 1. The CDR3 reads CASSLREGSYEQYF. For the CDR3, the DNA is TGTGCCAGCAGTTTGCGGGAGGGGTCCTACGAGCAGTACTTC.

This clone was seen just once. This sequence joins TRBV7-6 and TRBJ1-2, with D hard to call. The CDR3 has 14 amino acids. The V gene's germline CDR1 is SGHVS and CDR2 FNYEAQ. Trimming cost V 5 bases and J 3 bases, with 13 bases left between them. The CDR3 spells CASSPPGRHYGYTF. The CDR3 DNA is TGTGCCAGCAGCCCCCCGGGGAGGCACTATGGCTACACCTTC.

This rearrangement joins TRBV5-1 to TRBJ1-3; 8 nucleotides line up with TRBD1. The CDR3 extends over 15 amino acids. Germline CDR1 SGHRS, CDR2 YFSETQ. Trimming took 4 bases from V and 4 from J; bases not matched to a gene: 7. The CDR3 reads CASSLPTGVGNTIYF. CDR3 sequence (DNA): TGCGCCAGCAGCCTGCCGACAGGGGTAGGAAACACCATATATTTT.

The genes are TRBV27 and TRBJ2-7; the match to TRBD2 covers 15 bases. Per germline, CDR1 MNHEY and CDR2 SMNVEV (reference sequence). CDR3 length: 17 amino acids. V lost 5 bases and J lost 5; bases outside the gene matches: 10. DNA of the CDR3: TGTGCCAGCAGTCTGGGACTAGCGGGAGGACGCGCCCACGAGCAGTACTTC. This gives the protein CASSLGLAGGRAHEQYF.

The CDR3 here is CASSLAQGVYEQYF. The CDR3 DNA is TGTGCCAGCAGTTTGGCACAGGGGGTCTACGAGCAGTACTTC. The V call is TRBV27, the J call TRBJ2-7, with TRBD1 matching over 8 bases. Trimming cost V 3 bases and J 3 bases; bases outside gene matches: 4. CDR1 is MNHEY and CDR2 is SMNVEV in the germline V gene (reference sequence). This CDR3 has 14 residues.

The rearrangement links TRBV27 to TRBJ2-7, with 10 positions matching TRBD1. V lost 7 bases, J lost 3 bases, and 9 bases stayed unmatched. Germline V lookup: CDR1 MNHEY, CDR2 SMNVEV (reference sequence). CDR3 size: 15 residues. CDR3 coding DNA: TGTGCCAGCACACCGACCGGGACAGGGGACTACGAGCAGTACTTC. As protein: CASTPTGTGDYEQYF.

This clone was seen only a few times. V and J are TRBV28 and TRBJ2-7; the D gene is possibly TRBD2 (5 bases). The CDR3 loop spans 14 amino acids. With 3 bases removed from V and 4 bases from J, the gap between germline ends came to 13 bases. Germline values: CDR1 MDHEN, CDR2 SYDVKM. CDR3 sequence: CASSLALGRYEQYF. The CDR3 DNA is TGTGCCAGCAGTTTGGCCTTGGGGAGATACGAGCAGTACTTC.

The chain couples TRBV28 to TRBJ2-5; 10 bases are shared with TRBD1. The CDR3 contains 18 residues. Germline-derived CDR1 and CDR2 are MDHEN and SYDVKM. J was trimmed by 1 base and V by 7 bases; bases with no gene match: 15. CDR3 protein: CASTFYSGTGALQETQYF. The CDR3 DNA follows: TGTGCCAGCACCTTCTATTCCGGGACAGGGGCCCTCCAAGAGACCCAGTACTTC.

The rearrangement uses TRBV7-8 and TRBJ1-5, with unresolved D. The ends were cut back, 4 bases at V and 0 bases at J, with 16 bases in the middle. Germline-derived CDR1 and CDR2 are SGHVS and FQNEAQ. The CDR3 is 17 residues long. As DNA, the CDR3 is TGTGCCAGCAGCTCCCCTGGGAGGCTTAATAGCAATCAGCCCCAGCATTTT. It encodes CASSSPGRLNSNQPQHF. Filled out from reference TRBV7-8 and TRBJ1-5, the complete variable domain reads GAGVSQSPRYKVAKRGQDVALRCDPISGHVSLFWYQQALGQGPEFLTYFQNEAQLDKSGLPSDRFFAERPEGSVSTLKIQRTQQEDSAVYLCASSSPGRLNSNQPQHFGDGTRLSIL.

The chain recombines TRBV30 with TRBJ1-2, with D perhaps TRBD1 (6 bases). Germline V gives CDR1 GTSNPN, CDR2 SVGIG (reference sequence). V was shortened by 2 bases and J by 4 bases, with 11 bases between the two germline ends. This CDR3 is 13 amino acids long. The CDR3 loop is CAWSMARGYGYTF. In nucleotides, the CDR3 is TGTGCCTGGAGTATGGCCAGGGGCTATGGCTACACCTTC.

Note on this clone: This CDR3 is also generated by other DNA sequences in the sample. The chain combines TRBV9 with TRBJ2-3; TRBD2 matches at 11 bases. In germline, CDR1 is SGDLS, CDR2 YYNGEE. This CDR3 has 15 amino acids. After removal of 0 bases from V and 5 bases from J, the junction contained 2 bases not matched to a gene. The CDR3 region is CASSVGSGGGDTQYF. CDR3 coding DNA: TGTGCCAGCAGCGTAGGTAGCGGGGGGGGAGATACGCAGTATTTT. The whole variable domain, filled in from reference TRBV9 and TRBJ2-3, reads DSGVTQTPKHLITATGQRVTLRCSPRSGDLSVYWYQQSLDQGLQFLIQYYNGEERAKGNILERFSAQQFPDLHSELNLSSLELGDSALYFCASSVGSGGGDTQYFGPGTRLTVL.

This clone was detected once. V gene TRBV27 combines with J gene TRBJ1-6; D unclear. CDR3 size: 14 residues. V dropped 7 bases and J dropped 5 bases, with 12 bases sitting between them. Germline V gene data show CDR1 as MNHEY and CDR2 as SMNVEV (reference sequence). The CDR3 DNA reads TGTGCCAGCACCGTAGCGGGAGATAATTCACCCCTCCACTTT. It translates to CASTVAGDNSPLHF.

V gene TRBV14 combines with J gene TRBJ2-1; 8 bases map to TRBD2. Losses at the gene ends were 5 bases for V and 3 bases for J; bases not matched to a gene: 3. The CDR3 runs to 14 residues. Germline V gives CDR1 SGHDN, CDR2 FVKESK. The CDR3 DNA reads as TGTGCCAGCAGCGGAGCGGGAGTCTACAATGAGCAGTTCTTC. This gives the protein CASSGAGVYNEQFF.

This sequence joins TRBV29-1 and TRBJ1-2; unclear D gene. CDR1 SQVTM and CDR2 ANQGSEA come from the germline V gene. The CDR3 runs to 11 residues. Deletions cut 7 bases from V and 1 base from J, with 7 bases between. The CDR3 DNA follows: TGCAGCGGAACAGATAACTATGGCTACACCTTC. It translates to CSGTDNYGYTF.

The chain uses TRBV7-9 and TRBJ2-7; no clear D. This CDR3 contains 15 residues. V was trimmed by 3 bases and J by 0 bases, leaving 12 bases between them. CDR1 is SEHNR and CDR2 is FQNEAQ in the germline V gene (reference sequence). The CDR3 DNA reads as TGTGCCAGCAGCTTCCCAGACACGTTCTCCTACGAGCAGTACTTC. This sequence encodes CASSFPDTFSYEQYF.

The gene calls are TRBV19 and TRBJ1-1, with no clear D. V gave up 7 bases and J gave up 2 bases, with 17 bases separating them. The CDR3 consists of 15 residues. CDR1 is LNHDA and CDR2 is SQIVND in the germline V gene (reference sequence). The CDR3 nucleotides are TGTGCCAGTACCCTCCGAAGAGGTTCTAACACTGAAGCTTTCTTT. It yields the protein CASTLRRGSNTEAFF.